Each of the 6 T cell receptor beta chains below was sequenced from the same sample in a study of Ad26.COV2.S vaccination and SARS-CoV-2 variants. Here immunoSEQ multiplex PCR was the method, and the copy in TCRdb shows in-frame clones only, minus some. Of 300,000 to 400,000 clones listed, just over 90% are singletons. Sequenced material: peripheral blood, taken after recovery from COVID-19. These receptors were collected from a human donor who had recovered from COVID-19.

The chain recombines TRBV6-2 or TRBV6-3 with TRBJ2-1; 9 bases match TRBD2. The V and J ends lost 2 bases and 5 bases, in that order; junction bases with no gene match: 10. The CDR3 sequence is 17 residues long. From germline, CDR1 is MNHEY and CDR2 SVGEGT. DNA of the CDR3: TGTGCCAGCAGTTACGAGGTTGGCGGGGGGGCCGACAATGAGCAGTTCTTC. It translates to CASSYEVGGGADNEQFF.

This clone was recorded once. The J gene is TRBJ1-1, the V gene TRBV2; D not certain. V was trimmed by 7 bases and J by 1 base, leaving 10 bases between them. This CDR3 comprises 13 residues. Germline V gives CDR1 SNHLY, CDR2 FYNNEI. The CDR3 nucleotides read TGTGCCAGCAATAAGGCAAAGAACACTGAAGCTTTCTTT. The encoded protein is CASNKAKNTEAFF.

This clone showed up just a few times. This chain joins TRBV2 and TRBJ1-4; D remains unclear. Germline CDR1 and CDR2: SNHLY and FYNNEI. The CDR3 runs 14 residues. Trimming took 6 bases from V and 3 from J, leaving 11 bases between them. The CDR3 region is CASSQRAANEKLFF. As DNA, the CDR3 is TGTGCCAGCAGCCAAAGGGCAGCTAATGAAAAACTGTTTTTT.

The CDR3: CASSLRPAGTETQYF. CDR3 bases: TGCGCCAGCAGCTTACGGCCAGCAGGGACGGAGACCCAGTACTTC. The V and J genes are TRBV5-1 and TRBJ2-5, with D possibly called TRBD1 or TRBD2 (5 bases each). The CDR3 is 15 residues long. Germline loops: CDR1 SGHRS, CDR2 YFSETQ. V shed 2 bases and J shed 5 bases, with 16 bases lying between them.

The chain recombines TRBV5-4 with TRBJ1-2; 10 bases align to TRBD1. The germline V gene encodes CDR1 SGHNT and CDR2 YYREEE (reference sequence). Trimming at V came to 4 bases and at J to 1 base, leaving 16 bases not matched to a gene. The CDR3 has 19 residues. The CDR3 protein is CASSPGQGRNTGLNYGYTF. The CDR3 nucleotides read TGTGCCAGCAGCCCGGGACAGGGGAGAAATACTGGACTTAACTATGGCTACACCTTC. The full variable domain, rest sourced from reference TRBV5-4 and TRBJ1-2, is ETGVTQSPTHLIKTRGQQVTLRCSSQSGHNTVSWYQQALGQGPQFIFQYYREEENGRGNFPPRFSGLQFPNYSSELNVNALELDDSALYLCASSPGQGRNTGLNYGYTFGSGTRLTVV.

The genes are TRBV11-2 and TRBJ2-7; D ambiguous. This CDR3 has 12 residues. V was shortened by 4 bases and J by 2 bases, with 6 bases between the two germline ends. Germline V CDR1 and CDR2: SGHAT, FQNNGV. The CDR3: CASSSSAYEQYF. CDR3 nucleotide sequence: TGTGCCAGCAGCTCATCCGCCTACGAGCAGTACTTC.